The sequence of this T cell receptor beta chain was determined in a study of molecular identifiers for immune sequencing clone quantification. The CDR3 contains 17 residues. Germline assignment: CDR1 SGHAT and CDR2 FQNNGV. V lost 5 bases and J lost 2; bases outside the gene matches: 8. Sequencing libraries of naive CD8 cells derived from around 20,000 to 1,000,000 sorted cells with 10%, 30% or 50% RNA. TCRdb recomputed calls from the PCR reads with MiXCR, one row per CDR3 protein. The sample yields 300,000 to 350,000 distinct CDR3 sequences, about a fifth seen once. This clonotype was recorded at least ten times.

The receptor's source is a human donor in good health. Some libraries in this study had Jurkat cell RNA spiked in. The sample was naive CD8+ T cells from blood, with Jurkat cell RNA spiked in. Subset here: FACS-sorted CD8+CD4-CCR7+CD45RA+ naive T cells. J is TRBJ2-7 and V is TRBV11-2; 14 bases are shared with TRBD2. The CDR3 DNA is TGTGCCAGCAGCCCGGGACTAGCGGGGGAGGTAGCCTACGAGCAGTACTTC. As protein: CASSPGLAGEVAYEQYF.